One TCR beta chain is described in this entry. Its antigen is unknown. No clone much larger than this one lies a single base away; base qualities are absent. According to the germline V gene (reference sequence), CDR1 reads MNHNY and CDR2 reads SVGAGI. V is trimmed back by 1 base and J by 6 bases, and the junction contains 8 bases that no gene match accounts for. CDR3 length: 15 amino acids, cysteine to phenylalanine. The kept DNA is CDR3 alone, 45 bases in frame from the first base. The immunoSEQ Assay, a bias-controlled multiplex PCR, was used to amplify TCRbeta CDR3 regions from genomic DNA. The source study handled its data this way. The number of nucleated cells in each sample was estimated by amplification of reference gene primers within the assay. Sequence reads were collapsed and filtered to measure the absolute abundance of every unique TCRbeta CDR3 rearrangement. Productive Simpson clonality was computed per sample as the square root of Simpson's diversity index over productive rearrangements. What TCRdb holds here is the immuneACCESS table cut down to in-frame rearrangements. Part of the clones is not present; checked against another copy, under half of the missing clones reflect an unresolved V gene, and the others are unexplained. V, J and clone size were drawn from that table, and D and trimming were deduced from the DNA. The sample profile shows some 180,000 clones; approximately 80% of them were found once. The top ten clonotypes cover under 8.5% of the sample.

Collaborating institutions collected whole blood in K2EDTA tubes following their own protocols. For TCRbeta analysis, collaborator samples were shipped as frozen whole blood, as isolated PBMCs, or as DNA extracted from either sample type. The data are from a study of blood T cell repertoires in COVID-19 (dated by TCRdb to the early 2020s). Regarding the study in general: Samples from collaborators originated in the United States, Italy and Spain and spanned both the acute and convalescent phases of COVID-19. Nearly every sample came with metadata listing a de-identified subject ID, COVID-19 status, age in years and sex. The samples were drawn from the first 160 participants of the ongoing ImmuneRACE study and from 1,254 subjects provided by 6 global collaborators. Where available, HLA class I and class II types were taken from metadata supplied by the sample provider and were not determined by assay-based typing. The repertoires were released in a freely available public database intended as a resource for research on the immune response to SARS-CoV-2. The material from the prospective study consisted of cDNA or gDNA derived from T cells, B-cell-depleted T cells, or PBMCs. The dataset comprised deeply sampled blood TCRbeta repertoires from subjects exposed to, actively infected with, or recovered from COVID-19.

What the authors observed across the whole study: Clinical and demographic metadata were provided uncurated, with the amount varying by source and participant.

The sequenced sample consisted of peripheral blood. The receptor's source is a human donor in a cohort sampled during active COVID-19. This chain joins TRBV6-6 to TRBJ2-7; 8 bases in between match TRBD1. The CDR3 region: CASSYWTGKSGEQYF. The nucleotide sequence is given as TGTGCCAGCAGTTACTGGACAGGGAAGAGTGGCGAGCAGTACTTC.